This entry features one T cell receptor beta chain sequence. The read ends 3 residues before the CDR3 terminus; that terminus is restored from the germline J gene. MY09/MY11 PCR detected cervical HPV DNA; dot-blot assigned genotypes. There are 15 residues in the CDR3. CDR1 is KGHSH, CDR2 LQKENI, per germline. With 3 bases removed from V and 7 bases from J, the gap between germline ends came to 15 bases. TCR beta CDR3 amplified by multiplex PCR from 950 to 1,500 ng genomic DNA. Here immunoSEQ multiplex PCR was the method, and the copy in TCRdb shows in-frame clones only, minus some. The sample table sets out 25,000 to 30,000 clones. This sample is part of a study of T cells in women clearing cervical HPV infection. At the level of the study: Control women cleared a single incident HPV16 infection within 12 months.

This chain joins TRBV18 and TRBJ1-4; possibly TRBD1 for D (6 bases). Sequenced: blood buffy coat. This clonotype was obtained from a woman between 18 and 75 years old with a cervical HPV16 infection that either progressed to CIN3+ or cleared (not recorded which). The part of the CDR3 DNA that was read is TGTGCCAGCTCACCGCGTTTGTGGGGGCTTGAAAAA. As protein: CASSPRLWGLEK. The CDR3 reads in full as CASSPRLWGLEKLFF.